This entry lists 17 T cell receptor beta chains sequenced from one sample in a study of TIL therapy for anti-PD-1-resistant metastatic lung cancer. The immunoSEQ assay was v3. The assay was immunoSEQ multiplex PCR, and TCRdb's table has in-frame clones only and misses some. The repertoire holds 45,000 to 60,000 clones, with 70% to 80% as singletons. Time point meaning: pre-treatment sample, taken before nivolumab and TIL therapy. Here the sequenced sample was blood, taken at baseline. The source is a woman aged 30 to 85 with non-small cell lung cancer.

V gene TRBV9 combines with J gene TRBJ2-1, with TRBD1 identical over 8 bases. Germline V lookup: CDR1 SGDLS, CDR2 YYNGEE. J was trimmed by 5 bases and V by 3 bases; bases with no gene match: 7. CDR3 length: 15 amino acids. The CDR3 bases are TGTGCCAGCAGCGCAGGACAGGGTGTTGACAATGAGCAGTTCTTC. Translated: CASSAGQGVDNEQFF.

This clone was seen more than once but under ten times. The rearrangement links TRBV11-2 to TRBJ1-1; 8 bases agree with TRBD1. Germline CDR1 SGHAT, CDR2 FQNNGV. Trimming removed 4 bases from V and 2 bases from J; junction bases left unmatched: 9. The CDR3 contains 16 residues. The CDR3 nucleotides are TGTGCCAGCAGCTCAAACTTAGGACAGGGCAACACTGAAGCTTTCTTT. Its translation is CASSSNLGQGNTEAFF.

The genes are TRBV29-1 and TRBJ2-7; 14 bases are shared with TRBD2. V lost 4 bases to trimming and J lost 9 bases; unmatched junction nucleotides: 17. CDR1 and CDR2 from the germline V gene are SQVTM and ANQGSEA. This CDR3 contains 17 residues. DNA for the CDR3: TGCAGCGTTGCCCAGGTCGAGCGACTAGCGGGAGGGCCCGGGCAGTACTTC. Encoded protein: CSVAQVERLAGGPGQYF.

V is TRBV7-9 and J is TRBJ1-4, with 8 bases identical to TRBD1. CDR3 size: 15 residues. Germline trimming cut 5 bases from V and 5 bases from J; bases unmatched to any gene: 7. CDR1 SEHNR and CDR2 FQNEAQ come from the germline V gene (reference sequence). In DNA form, the CDR3 reads TGTGCCAGCAGCCTAGACAGGGGAGGGAATGAAAAACTGTTTTTT. It is translated as CASSLDRGGNEKLFF.

The gene calls are TRBV18 and TRBJ2-2; 9 bases line up with TRBD1. Germline V lookup: CDR1 KGHSH, CDR2 LQKENI. The CDR3 sequence is 15 residues long. V lost 6 bases, J lost 7 bases, and 9 bases stayed unmatched. DNA for the CDR3: TGTGCCAGCTCCCAGGGACAGGGAGACATCGGGGAGCTGTTTTTT. Translation gives CASSQGQGDIGELFF. Together with reference TRBV18 and TRBJ2-2, the CDR3 gives the full variable domain: NAGVMQNPRHLVRRRGQEARLRCSPMKGHSHVYWYRQLPEEGLKFMVYLQKENIIDESGMPKERFSAEFPKEGPSILRIQQVVRGDSAAYFCASSQGQGDIGELFFGEGSRLTVL.

J is TRBJ2-2 and V is TRBV5-4; D possibly corresponds to TRBD1 (5 bases). Trimming cost V 4 bases and J 2 bases, with 18 bases left between them. Germline CDR1 is SGHNT and CDR2 is YYREEE (reference sequence). This CDR3 contains 17 residues. The CDR3 protein is CASSPRGGLSNTGELFF. In DNA form, the CDR3 reads TGTGCCAGCAGCCCTAGGGGCGGATTATCCAACACCGGGGAGCTGTTTTTT.

This chain links TRBV28 with TRBJ2-3, with TRBD1 matching over 9 bases. The CDR3 has 16 amino acids. V gave up 6 bases and J gave up 2 bases; unmatched junction bases: 9. The germline gives CDR1 MDHEN, CDR2 SYDVKM. The CDR3 DNA is TGTGCCAGCAGGGGTGAGGGACAGGGAACCACAGATACGCAGTATTTT. Protein product: CASRGEGQGTTDTQYF.

The table lists this clone with a few counts. The gene calls are TRBV4-2 and TRBJ1-2; D is uncertain. CDR1 LGHNA and CDR2 YNFKEQ come from the germline V gene. This CDR3 has 16 residues. V was clipped by 1 base and J by 4 bases, with 16 bases between them. Here the CDR3 reads CASSQVSGSEGYGYTF. The DNA of the CDR3 is TGTGCCAGCAGCCAAGTCTCCGGGAGTGAGGGCTATGGCTACACCTTC.

This clone has a handful of counts. This sequence joins TRBV27 and TRBJ1-1; 12 bases align to TRBD1. The length of the CDR3 is 16 residues. V was clipped by 6 bases and J by 6 bases; unmatched bases: 11. Per germline, CDR1 MNHEY and CDR2 SMNVEV (reference sequence). Here the CDR3 reads CASSRDSGQGAAEAFF. CDR3 nucleotides: TGTGCCAGCAGCCGCGACTCGGGACAGGGGGCTGCTGAAGCTTTCTTT.

This sequence joins TRBV4-3 and TRBJ2-3; the D gene is possibly TRBD1 (5 bases). Trimming removed 4 bases from V and 6 bases from J, with 14 bases in between. This CDR3 region has 14 residues. Germline V gene data show CDR1 as LGHNA and CDR2 as YSLEER. Here the CDR3 reads CASSLSQAGDTQYF. The CDR3 bases are TGCGCCAGCAGCCTCTCTCAAGCAGGGGATACGCAGTATTTT.

The chain joins TRBV28 to TRBJ2-7; D is uncertain. Germline CDR1 MDHEN, CDR2 SYDVKM. Deletions cut 3 bases from V and 0 bases from J, with 12 bases between. The CDR3 is 15 residues long. The CDR3 bases are TGTGCCAGCAGTTTCTCCGGCGTTTCCTCCTACGAGCAGTACTTC. This gives the protein CASSFSGVSSYEQYF.

The J gene is TRBJ2-7, the V gene TRBV23-1; D is undetermined. TRBV23-1 counts as an open reading frame of uncertain function. CDR3 length: 16 residues. The V and J ends lost 6 bases and 4 bases respectively, with 22 bases between them. The CDR3 bases are TGCGCCAGCAGCCTCTTATTAGCCGAGTGGGGTTACGAGCAGTACTTC. This gives the protein CASSLLLAEWGYEQYF.

The genes are TRBV27 and TRBJ2-4, with D perhaps matching TRBD1 (5 bases). Germline V gene sequence: CDR1 MNHEY, CDR2 SMNVEV (reference sequence). CDR3 length: 17 amino acids. V was clipped by 2 bases and J by 3 bases, with 17 bases between them. This CDR3 reads CASSLRQLPYNKNIQYF. The CDR3 coding sequence is TGTGCCAGCAGTTTAAGACAGCTACCTTATAACAAAAACATTCAGTACTTC.

The rearrangement joins TRBV9 to TRBJ2-7, with unresolved D. CDR1 SGDLS and CDR2 YYNGEE come from the germline V gene. The CDR3 has 13 residues. The ends were cut back, 4 bases at V and 4 bases at J, with 12 bases in the middle. The CDR3 loop is CASSPQNEYEQYF. The CDR3 DNA sequence: TGTGCCAGCAGCCCTCAAAATGAATACGAGCAGTACTTC.

The V call is TRBV19, the J call TRBJ1-4, with 11 bases aligning to TRBD1. This CDR3 region has 16 residues. CDR1 and CDR2 (germline): LNHDA, SQIVND (reference sequence). The V and J ends lost 3 bases and 3 bases, in that order; junction bases with no gene match: 3. Here the CDR3 DNA reads TGTGCCAGTAGTATCCGGGACAGGGGGTCTAATGAAAAACTGTTTTTT. Its translation is CASSIRDRGSNEKLFF.

The chain combines TRBV5-6 with TRBJ1-5; 8 bases are a match to TRBD1. From germline, CDR1 is SGHDT and CDR2 YYEEEE. The J segment lost 7 bases and the V segment lost 4 bases, leaving 10 bases of the junction unmatched. The CDR3 totals 15 residues. The CDR3, as DNA: TGTGCCAGCAGCGAACAGGACAGGGTAGGCCAGCCCCAGCATTTT. This translates into CASSEQDRVGQPQHF.

J is TRBJ1-1 and V is TRBV5-4; 8 bases map to TRBD1. With 2 bases clipped from V and 3 bases from J, the junction kept 6 bases outside the gene matches. Germline V lookup: CDR1 SGHNT, CDR2 YYREEE (reference sequence). This CDR3 region has 15 residues. CDR3 protein: CASSFLDRAYTEAFF. In DNA form, the CDR3 reads TGTGCCAGCAGCTTTCTGGACAGGGCTTACACTGAAGCTTTCTTT.